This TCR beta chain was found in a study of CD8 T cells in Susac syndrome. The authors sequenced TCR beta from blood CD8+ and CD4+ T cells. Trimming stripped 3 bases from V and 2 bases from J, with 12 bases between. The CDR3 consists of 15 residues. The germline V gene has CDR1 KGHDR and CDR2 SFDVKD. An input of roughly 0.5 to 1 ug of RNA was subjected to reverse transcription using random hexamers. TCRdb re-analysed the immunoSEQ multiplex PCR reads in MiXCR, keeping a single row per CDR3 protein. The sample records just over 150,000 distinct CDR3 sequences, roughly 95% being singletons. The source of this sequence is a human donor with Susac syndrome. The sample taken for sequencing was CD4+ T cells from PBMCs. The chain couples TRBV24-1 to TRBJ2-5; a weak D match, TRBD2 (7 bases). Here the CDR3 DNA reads TGTGCCACCAGTGATCCCCGGGGGGCTCAAGAGACCCAGTACTTC. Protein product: CATSDPRGAQETQYF.